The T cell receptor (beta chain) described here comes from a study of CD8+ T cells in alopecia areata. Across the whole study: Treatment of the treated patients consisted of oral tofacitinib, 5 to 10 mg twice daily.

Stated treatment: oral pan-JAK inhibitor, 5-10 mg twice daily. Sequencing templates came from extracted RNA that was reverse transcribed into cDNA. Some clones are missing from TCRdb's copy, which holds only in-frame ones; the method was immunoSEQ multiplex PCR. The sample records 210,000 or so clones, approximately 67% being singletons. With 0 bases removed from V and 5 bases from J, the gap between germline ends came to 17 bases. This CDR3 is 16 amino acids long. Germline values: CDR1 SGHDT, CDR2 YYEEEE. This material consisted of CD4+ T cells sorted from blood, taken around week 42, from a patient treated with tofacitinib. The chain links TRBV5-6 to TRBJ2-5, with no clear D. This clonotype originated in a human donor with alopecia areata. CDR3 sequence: CASSLELGSTWETQYF. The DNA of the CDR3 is TGTGCCAGCAGCTTGGAATTGGGCTCGACGTGGGAGACCCAGTACTTC.